This TCR beta chain was captured by sequencing in a study of shared clonotypes between healthy human individuals. Study as a whole: Donor composition was a couple of women and a few men, aged 18 to 49.

CDR3 length: 15 amino acids. With 3 bases removed from V and 6 bases from J, the gap between germline ends came to 14 bases. The germline CDR1 and CDR2 sequences are MNHEY and SMNVEV (reference sequence). Comment on this clone: Its antigen is still unknown.

General study points: Estimated clonotype richness was generally higher in naive than memory subsets.

TCRdb's copy holds only in-frame clones and misses some; the assay was immunoSEQ multiplex PCR. The data hold over 850,000 clones, with around 82% observed a single time. Nashville, Tennessee was home to all donors, each a Caucasian adult. Division of CD4+ cells produced a CD45RA+ naive subset and a CD45RA-negative memory subset. The chain combines TRBV27 with TRBJ2-2; tentatively, D is TRBD2 (6 bases). The sequenced sample consisted of memory CD4+ T cells from PBMCs. As to subset: CD45RA-negative fraction. This sequence was found in a man aged 18 to 29 in good health. Some clones in this sample may be carry-over from other donors' samples. DNA of the CDR3: TGTGCCAGCAGTTTGGGAGGCAACCGCCCCGGGGAGCTGTTTTTT. Amino acid sequence: CASSLGGNRPGELFF.